A single T cell receptor beta chain is shown here with its context. Its antigen is undetermined. The protocol was immunoSEQ multiplex PCR, while the TCRdb copy is restricted to in-frame clones and leaves out a portion. The data show 100,000 to 150,000 clones, 90% to 97% seen once. The CDR3 covers 13 residues. The V gene lost 3 bases and the J gene lost 7 bases, with 13 bases spanning the gap. CDR1 and CDR2 (germline): SGDLS, YYNGEE. This record belongs to a study of cytomegalovirus exposure and HLA in healthy donors. On the study more broadly: The same platform was used for the 130 or so validation repertoires as for the 666 first-cohort repertoires, as reported in a later analysis.

The donors belonged to the roughly 120-subject validation cohort, separate from the roughly 720-subject first cohort. Whole-study findings and limits: The study recorded some 160 TCR beta chains that were cytomegalovirus-associated. Both high specificity and high sensitivity reportedly marked the classifier's diagnosis of cytomegalovirus status.

The chain carries TRBV9 and TRBJ1-2; D is unresolved. The sequence was obtained from a man younger than 35 in good health and CMV-seronegative. Sequenced material: PBMCs. The CDR3 sequence: CASSARYYSGYTF. DNA for the CDR3: TGTGCCAGCAGCGCCCGCTACTATAGTGGCTACACCTTC.